The rows below give T cell receptor beta chains drawn from one sample of a study of response to subunit inactivated influenza vaccine. TCRdb called the RT-PCR reads again in MiXCR, with one record for every CDR3 protein. The repertoire consists of around 850,000 distinct CDR3 sequences, with 18% occurring once and the leading ten covering roughly 10%. The sequences come from PBMCs from blood, collected around 5 days after vaccination. These receptors were collected from a man aged 50-59 years who received an inactivated influenza vaccine. Each CDR3 is given with its conserved first and last residue. D genes are given only for firm matches. Clone size is stated in some rows and not others, as once, few, many or a class when expanded.

v_call: TRBV9
d_call: TRBD2
j_call: TRBJ2-6
clone_size: .
cdr3_aa: CASSVASGVPNVLTF
cdr3_nt: TGTGCCAGCAGCGTAGCTAGCGGGGTACCGAACGTCCTGACTTTC

v_call: TRBV20-1
d_call: TRBD2
j_call: TRBJ2-1
clone_size: many
cdr3_aa: CSVLAGVGNEQFF
cdr3_nt: TGCAGTGTCCTAGCGGGAGTGGGGAATGAGCAGTTCTTC

v_call: TRBV5-5
d_call: .
j_call: TRBJ2-7
clone_size: .
cdr3_aa: CASSLRPPTSYEQYF
cdr3_nt: TGTGCCAGCAGCTTGAGGCCTCCAACCTCCTACGAGCAGTACTTC

v_call: TRBV7-6
d_call: TRBD1
j_call: TRBJ2-7
clone_size: few
cdr3_aa: CASSLKAGQGHSTLTYEQYF
cdr3_nt: TGTGCCAGCAGCTTAAAGGCGGGACAGGGTCACTCTACTCTTACCTACGAGCAGTACTTC

v_call: TRBV20-1
d_call: .
j_call: TRBJ2-7
clone_size: .
cdr3_aa: CSADRRTRYEQYF
cdr3_nt: TGCAGTGCTGACAGAAGGACCCGCTACGAGCAGTACTTC

v_call: TRBV6-5
d_call: .
j_call: TRBJ1-1
clone_size: few
cdr3_aa: CASSHGQGEAFF
cdr3_nt: TGTGCCAGCAGCCACGGGCAGGGTGAAGCTTTCTTT

v_call: TRBV20-1
d_call: TRBD2
j_call: TRBJ2-3
clone_size: few
cdr3_aa: CSASVAGGQDTQYF
cdr3_nt: TGCAGTGCTAGTGTGGCGGGGGGGCAGGATACGCAGTATTTT

v_call: TRBV5-1
d_call: TRBD2
j_call: TRBJ2-5
clone_size: .
cdr3_aa: CASSQTSHQETQYF
cdr3_nt: TGCGCCAGCAGCCAGACTAGCCACCAAGAGACCCAGTACTTC

v_call: TRBV6-5
d_call: TRBD1
j_call: TRBJ1-2
clone_size: .
cdr3_aa: CASSYYVGTGGSYGYTF
cdr3_nt: TGTGCCAGCAGTTACTATGTAGGGACAGGAGGATCCTATGGCTACACCTTC

v_call: TRBV4-3
d_call: .
j_call: TRBJ1-1
clone_size: few
cdr3_aa: CASSQVVQNTEAFF
cdr3_nt: TGCGCCAGCAGCCAAGTTGTGCAGAACACTGAAGCTTTCTTT

v_call: TRBV7-6
d_call: TRBD1
j_call: TRBJ1-6
clone_size: many
cdr3_aa: CASSQGGFYSPLHF
cdr3_nt: TGTGCCAGCAGCCAGGGGGGATTCTATTCACCCCTCCACTTT

v_call: TRBV12-3/TRBV12-4
d_call: TRBD1
j_call: TRBJ1-2
clone_size: few
cdr3_aa: CASSSTGASGGYTF
cdr3_nt: TGTGCCAGCAGTTCCACAGGGGCCTCGGGTGGCTACACCTTC

v_call: TRBV6-5
d_call: TRBD1
j_call: TRBJ2-2
clone_size: .
cdr3_aa: CASSYYGTGANTGELFF
cdr3_nt: TGTGCCAGCAGTTACTATGGGACAGGAGCGAACACCGGGGAGCTGTTTTTT

v_call: TRBV25-1
d_call: .
j_call: TRBJ2-5
clone_size: few
cdr3_aa: CASSQPGIQETQYF
cdr3_nt: TGTGCCAGCAGTCAACCGGGCATCCAAGAGACCCAGTACTTC

v_call: TRBV6-5
d_call: .
j_call: TRBJ2-3
clone_size: many
cdr3_aa: CASSYSTGVKTDTQYF
cdr3_nt: TGTGCCAGCAGTTACTCGACGGGGGTAAAGACAGATACGCAGTATTTT

v_call: TRBV20-1
d_call: .
j_call: TRBJ1-6
clone_size: .
cdr3_aa: CSARWADTYSPLHF
cdr3_nt: TGCAGTGCTAGATGGGCGGACACATATTCACCCCTCCACTTT

v_call: TRBV24-1
d_call: TRBD1
j_call: TRBJ2-1
clone_size: few
cdr3_aa: CATGQGAGNEQFF
cdr3_nt: TGTGCCACGGGACAGGGGGCTGGAAATGAGCAGTTCTTC

v_call: TRBV30
d_call: .
j_call: TRBJ2-5
clone_size: .
cdr3_aa: CAYLPRNEETQYF
cdr3_nt: TGTGCCTACTTACCCCGGAACGAAGAGACCCAGTACTTC